A selection of T cell receptor beta chains follows, all from one sample in a study of OX40 agonist ivuxolimab in advanced cancers. The repertoire was sequenced with immunoSEQ multiplex PCR; TCRdb's copy has only in-frame clones and lacks some. The sample consists of about 110,000 clones, around 93% of them appearing once. Specimen: CD4+ or CD8+ T cells sorted from blood, collected in a trial of the OX40 agonist ivuxolimab. The receptors were gathered from an adult with an advanced solid tumor such as melanoma, head and neck, liver or kidney cancer. Each CDR3 is given with its conserved first and last residue. A D gene is named only where the DNA matches it firmly. Clone sizes are given selectively: once, few, many, or a class where the clone is expanded.

NA,NA,TRBJ1-6,TRBV14,CASSQDFINSPLHF,TGTGCCAGCAGCCAAGATTTTATTAATTCACCCCTCCACTTT
TRBD2,NA,TRBJ2-3,TRBV6-6,CASILSGGSTDTQYF,TGTGCCAGCATCCTTAGCGGGGGAAGCACAGATACGCAGTATTTT
TRBD2,NA,TRBJ2-3,TRBV30,CAWSWAGETDTQYF,TGTGCCTGGAGTTGGGCGGGAGAAACAGATACGCAGTATTTT
NA,once,TRBJ2-7,TRBV15,CATSRDNGPDEQYF,TGTGCCACCAGCAGAGATAACGGCCCCGACGAGCAGTACTTC
NA,NA,TRBJ2-7,TRBV6-1,CASRRGRNNAYEQYF,TGTGCCAGCAGGCGTGGACGGAACAACGCCTACGAGCAGTACTTC
NA,NA,TRBJ1-1,TRBV9,CASSVQLNTEAFF,TGTGCCAGCAGCGTCCAGTTGAACACTGAAGCTTTCTTT
NA,NA,TRBJ2-7,TRBV5-1,CASSLAGVGEQYF,TGCGCCAGCAGCTTGGCGGGCGTGGGCGAGCAGTACTTC
TRBD1,once,TRBJ2-5,TRBV5-1,CASSSRGQETQYF,TGCGCCAGCAGCTCCAGGGGGCAAGAGACCCAGTACTTC
TRBD1,NA,TRBJ1-6,TRBV7-9,CASSEQGVGSPLHF,TGTGCCAGCAGCGAACAGGGGGTGGGGTCACCCCTCCACTTT
NA,NA,TRBJ2-7,TRBV5-1,CASSLGGGSYEQYF,TGCGCCAGCAGCTTAGGGGGAGGCTCCTACGAGCAGTACTTC
NA,NA,TRBJ2-2,TRBV7-3,CASSPQGRNTGELFF,TGTGCCAGCAGCCCTCAGGGGCGGAACACCGGGGAGCTGTTTTTT
NA,NA,TRBJ2-3,TRBV10-3,CASRSGSTDTQYF,TGTGCCAGCAGGTCTGGGAGCACAGATACGCAGTATTTT
TRBD2,NA,TRBJ2-5,TRBV28,CASSLSRPSGRETQYF,TGTGCCAGCAGTTTATCGCGCCCTAGCGGTAGAGAGACCCAGTACTTC
TRBD2,once,TRBJ2-1,TRBV9,CASSVDPGLVMDEQFF,TGTGCCAGCAGCGTAGACCCAGGACTAGTGATGGATGAGCAGTTCTTC
NA,NA,TRBJ2-7,TRBV10-3,CAIRRGDEQYF,TGTGCCATCAGGAGGGGTGACGAGCAGTACTTC
NA,few,TRBJ1-5,TRBV5-1,CASSLDGRGGNQPQHF,TGCGCCAGCAGCTTGGACGGTCGGGGTGGCAATCAGCCCCAGCATTTT
NA,NA,TRBJ1-2,TRBV4-2,CASSLARDNYGYTF,TGTGCCAGCAGCTTAGCGCGTGACAACTATGGCTACACCTTC
NA,NA,TRBJ1-2,TRBV5-1,CASSVGGGANYGYTF,TGCGCCAGCAGCGTTGGGGGGGGCGCAAATTATGGCTACACCTTC
NA,NA,TRBJ2-1,TRBV19,CASSADQGNEQFF,TGTGCCAGTAGTGCCGACCAGGGGAATGAGCAGTTCTTC
NA,NA,TRBJ2-2,TRBV7-9,CASSPKTGNTGELFF,TGTGCCAGCAGCCCAAAGACAGGCAACACCGGGGAGCTGTTTTTT
NA,NA,TRBJ2-3,TRBV4-1,CASSQAHGGPVSDTQYF,TGCGCCAGCAGCCAAGCCCACGGGGGACCGGTCTCAGATACGCAGTATTTT
NA,NA,TRBJ2-1,TRBV5-4,CASSDREAYNEQFF,TGTGCCAGCAGCGACCGGGAAGCCTACAATGAGCAGTTCTTC
NA,once,TRBJ2-5,TRBV4-1,CASSQAQNQETQYF,TGCGCCAGCAGCCAAGCACAAAACCAAGAGACCCAGTACTTC
TRBD1,NA,TRBJ1-1,TRBV5-1,CASSLLTGVNTEAFF,TGCGCCAGCAGCTTACTTACAGGGGTTAACACTGAAGCTTTCTTT
TRBD1,NA,TRBJ2-3,TRBV11-3,CASSPGTVPTDTQYF,TGTGCCAGCAGCCCAGGGACAGTCCCCACAGATACGCAGTATTTT
NA,NA,TRBJ1-4,TRBV30,CAWSVLGGPNEKLFF,TGTGCCTGGAGTGTACTGGGGGGCCCTAATGAAAAACTGTTTTTT
NA,NA,TRBJ1-3,TRBV5-1,CASSQDLTGSGNTIYF,TGCGCCAGCAGCCAGGACCTAACAGGCTCTGGAAACACCATATATTTT
NA,NA,TRBJ2-2,TRBV10-3,CAISGSDLNTGELFF,TGTGCCATCAGCGGGAGCGATTTAAACACCGGGGAGCTGTTTTTT
NA,NA,TRBJ2-2,TRBV5-1,CASSKDIPGDTGELFF,TGCGCCAGCAGCAAAGACATCCCCGGGGACACCGGGGAGCTGTTTTTT
TRBD2,NA,TRBJ2-3,TRBV30,CAWSVPLAGNTDTQYF,TGTGCCTGGAGTGTACCCTTAGCGGGAAACACAGATACGCAGTATTTT
NA,NA,TRBJ2-7,TRBV11-2,CASSLDRYEQYF,TGTGCCAGCAGCTTAGATCGGTACGAGCAGTACTTC
TRBD1,once,TRBJ2-7,TRBV19,CASKGTGLYEQYF,TGTGCCAGTAAAGGGACAGGTCTCTACGAGCAGTACTTC
TRBD1,once,TRBJ2-5,TRBV7-3,CASSLGQDMAQETQYF,TGTGCCAGCAGCTTGGGACAGGACATGGCCCAAGAGACCCAGTACTTC
NA,NA,TRBJ2-7,TRBV5-6,CASSWVNEQYF,TGTGCCAGCAGCTGGGTCAACGAGCAGTACTTC
TRBD2,once,TRBJ2-7,TRBV6-5,CASRPGLAGGPYF,TGTGCCAGCAGACCGGGACTAGCGGGAGGGCCGTACTTC
NA,NA,TRBJ2-5,TRBV7-6,CASSATPGRGRETQYF,TGTGCCAGCAGCGCCACCCCGGGCAGGGGCAGGGAGACCCAGTACTTC
TRBD1,NA,TRBJ1-5,TRBV27,CASRPDRTQPQHF,TGTGCCAGCAGACCGGACAGGACTCAGCCCCAGCATTTT
NA,NA,TRBJ2-1,TRBV5-8,CASSLRQLTNNEQFF,TGTGCCAGCAGCTTAAGACAACTGACTAACAATGAGCAGTTCTTC
TRBD1,NA,TRBJ1-4,TRBV11-2,CASSTRKTGLGEKLFF,TGTGCCAGCAGCACCCGGAAGACAGGGTTAGGCGAAAAACTGTTTTTT
TRBD1,NA,TRBJ1-1,TRBV7-6,CASSAGQGNTEAFF,TGTGCCAGCAGCGCAGGACAGGGAAACACTGAAGCTTTCTTT
TRBD2,NA,TRBJ2-1,TRBV4-2,CASSQARLAGGDEQFF,TGTGCCAGCAGCCAAGCCCGACTAGCGGGAGGGGATGAGCAGTTCTTC
NA,few,TRBJ1-6,TRBV10-1,CASMGLAAYNSPLHF,TGCGCCAGCATGGGCTTGGCAGCGTATAATTCACCCCTCCACTTT
TRBD1,NA,TRBJ1-2,TRBV7-8,CASSLARGQGYGYTF,TGTGCCAGCAGCTTAGCCAGGGGGCAAGGCTATGGCTACACCTTC
NA,NA,TRBJ2-2,TRBV7-9,CASSFLNTGELFF,TGTGCCAGCAGCTTCCTGAACACCGGGGAGCTGTTTTTT
TRBD1,NA,TRBJ2-1,TRBV5-1,CASSSGQGAYNEQFF,TGCGCCAGCAGCTCTGGACAGGGGGCATACAATGAGCAGTTCTTC
NA,NA,TRBJ1-6,TRBV9,CASSVEIQPNSPLHF,TGTGCCAGCAGCGTAGAGATTCAGCCGAATTCACCCCTCCACTTT
NA,NA,TRBJ2-2,TRBV7-2,CASNPGPVVGTGELFF,TGTGCCAGCAACCCGGGGCCCGTTGTTGGCACCGGGGAGCTGTTTTTT
NA,NA,TRBJ1-4,TRBV6-6,CAIGAGAANEKLFF,TGTGCCATCGGGGCCGGGGCGGCTAATGAAAAACTGTTTTTT
TRBD2,once,TRBJ2-2,TRBV13,CASSPGTGTIPTGELFF,TGTGCCAGCTCGCCAGGGACCGGGACTATCCCCACCGGGGAGCTGTTTTTT
TRBD2,NA,TRBJ2-1,TRBV7-8,CATSALAGGRGNEQFF,TGTGCCACCTCGGCCCTAGCGGGGGGGCGCGGAAATGAGCAGTTCTTC
TRBD1,NA,TRBJ2-1,TRBV7-3,CASSLGQGVHNEQFF,TGTGCCAGCAGCTTGGGACAGGGAGTTCACAATGAGCAGTTCTTC
TRBD1,NA,TRBJ2-5,TRBV18,CASSPRDRGVYETQYF,TGTGCCAGCTCACCCCGGGACAGGGGGGTTTACGAGACCCAGTACTTC
TRBD1,once,TRBJ2-7,TRBV30,CAGTGGTGEQYF,TGTGCCGGCACAGGGGGCACGGGCGAGCAGTACTTC